The sample holds one count of the clone carrying this T cell receptor (beta chain). The antigen is not known. This record comes from a study of type 1 regulatory T cells. Trimming removed 3 bases from V and 5 bases from J, with 13 bases in between. This CDR3 spans 14 amino acids. TCRdb re-analysed the reads in MiXCR, keeping a single row per CDR3 protein. Of about 62,000 distinct CDR3 sequences listed, 62% are singletons. This chain joins TRBV12-3 or TRBV12-4 and TRBJ1-2; D call uncertain. This sequence originates from a human donor in good health. Sequences were obtained from cultured non-Tr1 T cells, either the whole culture or a sorted T cell fraction (not recorded which). CDR3: CASSFDPTGYGYTF. The CDR3 bases are TGTGCCAGCAGTTTCGACCCGACGGGGTATGGCTACACCTTC.